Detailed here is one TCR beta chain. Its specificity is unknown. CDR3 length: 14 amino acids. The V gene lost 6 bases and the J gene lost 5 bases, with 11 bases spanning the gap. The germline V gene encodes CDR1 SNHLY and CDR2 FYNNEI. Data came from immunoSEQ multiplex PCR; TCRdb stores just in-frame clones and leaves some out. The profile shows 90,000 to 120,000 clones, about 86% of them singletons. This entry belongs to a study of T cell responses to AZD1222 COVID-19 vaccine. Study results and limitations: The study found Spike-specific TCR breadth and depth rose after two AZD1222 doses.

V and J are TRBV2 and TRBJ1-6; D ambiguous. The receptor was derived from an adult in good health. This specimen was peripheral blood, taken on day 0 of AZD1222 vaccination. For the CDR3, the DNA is TGTGCCAGCAGCTGGTCGGGCGATAATTCACCCCTCCACTTT. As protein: CASSWSGDNSPLHF.